This TCR beta chain emerged from a study of Ad26.COV2.S vaccination and SARS-CoV-2 variants. About the research overall: In the COV1001 trial, the donor was in the Ad26.COV2.S arm.

Here immunoSEQ multiplex PCR was the method, and the copy in TCRdb shows in-frame clones only, minus some. The sample has approximately 300,000 clones, around four fifths seen once. This CDR3 has 14 residues. The V and J ends lost 4 bases and 8 bases, in that order; junction bases with no gene match: 6. Germline V gives CDR1 MRHNA, CDR2 SNTAGT. As for treatment: 19 received Ad26.COV2.S at low or high dose, single or two shots; roughly five received placebo; per-sample allocation not given. Sampling was done on day 63 after the first vaccine or placebo injection. Sequenced here: peripheral blood, sampled in a trial of Ad26.COV2.S vaccine versus placebo. The V call is TRBV6-4, the J call TRBJ2-3; 10 bases map to TRBD1. The clonotype comes from a person between 18 and 65 years old who received the Ad26.COV2.S COVID-19 vaccine or a placebo. CDR3 amino acids: CASSADRGDSTQYF. Here the CDR3 DNA reads TGTGCCAGCAGTGCGGACAGGGGGGATAGTACGCAGTATTTT.